This TCR beta chain was sequenced for a study of post-analysis software for immune sequencing data. Study-level background: Patients had relapsing-remitting, secondary progressive or progressive-relapsing multiple sclerosis; some lacked subtype.

The CDR3 spans 14 residues. Trimming took 3 bases from V and 8 from J; bases not matched to a gene: 7. Germline values: CDR1 MNHNY, CDR2 SVGAGI (reference sequence). Unique molecular identifiers tagged the TCR beta cDNA libraries. MiXCR was run by TCRdb on the PCR reads, yielding one entry per CDR3 protein. The sample holds about 820,000 distinct CDR3 sequences, about 53% seen once. This clonotype was observed once. Its cognate antigen is unknown. Findings and limits, study-wide: Higher frequency in patients than in controls was seen for five TRBV segments, with TRBV5-6, TRBV5-1 and TRBV20-1 among them. Strong co-clustering by F measure was evident for samples that had been prepared in the same batch. Patients with multiple sclerosis recorded significantly lower normalized Chao1 diversity than controls, the study found.

The sequence came from a girl between 5 and 17 years old with multiple sclerosis. Sequencing was performed on blood. The chain combines TRBV6-6 with TRBJ1-2; TRBD1 agrees at 9 bases. CDR3 in DNA: TGTGCCAGCAGTTATCCGGACAGGGGTGGCGGCTACACCTTC. This translates into CASSYPDRGGGYTF.